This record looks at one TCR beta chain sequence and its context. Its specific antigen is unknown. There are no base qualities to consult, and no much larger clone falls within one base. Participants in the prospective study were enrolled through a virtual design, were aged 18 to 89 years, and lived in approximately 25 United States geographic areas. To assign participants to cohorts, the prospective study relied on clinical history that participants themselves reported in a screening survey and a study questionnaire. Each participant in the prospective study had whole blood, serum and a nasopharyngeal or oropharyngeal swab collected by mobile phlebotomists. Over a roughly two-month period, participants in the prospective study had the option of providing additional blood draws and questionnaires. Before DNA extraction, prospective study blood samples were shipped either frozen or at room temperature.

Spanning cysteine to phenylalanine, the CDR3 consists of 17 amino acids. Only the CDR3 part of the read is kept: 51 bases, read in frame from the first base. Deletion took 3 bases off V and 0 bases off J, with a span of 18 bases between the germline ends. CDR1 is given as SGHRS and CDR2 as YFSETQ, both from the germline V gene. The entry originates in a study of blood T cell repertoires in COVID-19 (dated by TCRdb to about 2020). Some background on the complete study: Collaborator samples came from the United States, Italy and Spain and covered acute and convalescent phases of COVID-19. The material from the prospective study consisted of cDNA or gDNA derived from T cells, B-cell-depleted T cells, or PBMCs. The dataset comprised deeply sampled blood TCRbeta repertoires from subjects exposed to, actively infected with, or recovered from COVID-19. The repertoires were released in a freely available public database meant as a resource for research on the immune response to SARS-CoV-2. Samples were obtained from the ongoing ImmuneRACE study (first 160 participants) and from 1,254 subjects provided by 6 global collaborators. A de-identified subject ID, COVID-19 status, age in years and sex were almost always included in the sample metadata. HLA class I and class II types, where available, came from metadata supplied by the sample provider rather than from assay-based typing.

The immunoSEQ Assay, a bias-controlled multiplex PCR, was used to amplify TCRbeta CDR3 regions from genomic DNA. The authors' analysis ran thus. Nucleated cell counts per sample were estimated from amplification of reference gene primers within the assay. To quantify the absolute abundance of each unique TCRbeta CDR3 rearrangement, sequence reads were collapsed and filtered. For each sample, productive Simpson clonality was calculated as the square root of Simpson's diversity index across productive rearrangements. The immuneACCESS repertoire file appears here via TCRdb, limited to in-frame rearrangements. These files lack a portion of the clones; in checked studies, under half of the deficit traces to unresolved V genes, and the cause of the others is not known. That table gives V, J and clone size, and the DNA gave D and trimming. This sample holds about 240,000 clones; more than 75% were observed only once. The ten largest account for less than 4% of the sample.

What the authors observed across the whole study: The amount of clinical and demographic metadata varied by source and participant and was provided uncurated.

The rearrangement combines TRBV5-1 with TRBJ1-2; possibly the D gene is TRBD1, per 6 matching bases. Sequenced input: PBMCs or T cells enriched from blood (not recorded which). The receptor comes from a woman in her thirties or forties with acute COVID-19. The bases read TGCGCCAGCAGCTCTGGAATAGGGGACACCGCTAACTATGGCTACACCTTC. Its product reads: CASSSGIGDTANYGYTF. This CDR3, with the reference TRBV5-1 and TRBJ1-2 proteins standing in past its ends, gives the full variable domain KAGVTQTPRYLIKTRGQQVTLSCSPISGHRSVSWYQQTPGQGLQFLFEYFSETQRNKGNFPGRFSGRQFSNSRSEMNVSTLELGDSALYLCASSSGIGDTANYGYTFGSGTRLTVV.